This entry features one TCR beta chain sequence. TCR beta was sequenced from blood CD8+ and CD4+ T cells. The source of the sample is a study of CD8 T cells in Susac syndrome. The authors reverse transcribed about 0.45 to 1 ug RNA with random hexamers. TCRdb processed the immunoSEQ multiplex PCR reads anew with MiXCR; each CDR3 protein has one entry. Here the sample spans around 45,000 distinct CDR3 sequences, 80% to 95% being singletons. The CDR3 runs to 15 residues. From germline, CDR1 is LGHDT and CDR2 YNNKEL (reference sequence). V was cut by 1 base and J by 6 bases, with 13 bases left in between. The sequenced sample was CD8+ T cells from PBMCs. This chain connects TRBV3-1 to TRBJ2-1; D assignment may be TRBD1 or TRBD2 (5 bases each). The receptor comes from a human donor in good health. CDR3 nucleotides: TGTGCCAGCAGCCAAGGGGACCCCTTCGGCAATGAGCAGTTCTTC. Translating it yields CASSQGDPFGNEQFF.